This T cell receptor beta chain came from a study of T cells in Graves' hyperthyroidism and ophthalmopathy. RNA transcripts provided the source from which TCR beta CDR3 regions were amplified. During a first-round RT-PCR of the TCR CDR3, the HTBI primer set was used. TCRdb used MiXCR to reprocess the multiplex PCR reads, holding one entry per CDR3 protein. The sample gives about 640,000 distinct CDR3 sequences, 20% of which show up once; 30% to 40% is in the top ten. The CDR3 is 18 residues long. With 4 bases clipped from V and 0 bases from J, the junction kept 12 bases outside the gene matches. CDR1 and CDR2 from the germline V gene are SGHTS and YDEGEE.

Source material: blood. This sequence was found in a man aged 25 to 40 with Graves' ophthalmopathy. V and J are TRBV5-8 and TRBJ1-1; 10 nucleotides match TRBD1. The CDR3 nucleotides read TGTGCCAGCAGCCACGAGACAGGGGGCGGTCACTTGAACACTGAAGCTTTCTTT. Translated: CASSHETGGGHLNTEAFF. Supplemented by reference TRBV5-8 and TRBJ1-1, the full variable domain reads EAGVTQSPTHLIKTRGQQATLRCSPISGHTSVYWYQQALGLGLQFLLWYDEGEERNRGNFPPRFSGRQFPNYSSELNVNALELEDSALYLCASSHETGGGHLNTEAFFGQGTRLTVV.